A single sample is the source of the 10 T cell receptor beta chains below, sequenced in a study of vaccination and CD4 T cells after COVID-19. For these receptors, no antigen is known. The treatment is: roughly 10-day PBMC culture with coronavirus spike peptide pools or control peptides (ViraFEST assay). The Oncomine TCR Beta short-read assay generated sequence data from the DNA of cultured CD4+ T cells. TCRdb re-derived calls from the PCR reads in MiXCR, one entry per CDR3 protein. The data contain about 16,000 distinct CDR3 sequences, 30% to 45% of them singletons. The sample comprised cultured CD4+ T cells from blood. These receptors originate from a human donor with COVID-19.

This clonotype was found a few times. The chain carries TRBV21-1 and TRBJ1-1; TRBD1, the table's D call, was not compared with the DNA. TRBV21-1 is annotated as a pseudogene. The CDR3 has 14 residues. This CDR3 is CASIRWTGCTEAFF. The DNA for the CDR3 is TGTGCCAGCATCAGATGGACAGGGTGTACTGAAGCTTTCTTT.

This chain uses TRBV7-9 with TRBJ1-3, with D uncertain. V gave up 11 bases and J gave up 1 base, with 12 bases separating them. Germline assignment: CDR1 SEHNR and CDR2 FQNEAQ (reference sequence). This CDR3 has 13 amino acids. Here the CDR3 DNA reads TGTGCCCACGCCACGGGGTCTGGAAACACCATATATTTT. It translates to CAHATGSGNTIYF.

CDR3 protein: CASTSPGQGYQPQHF. For the CDR3, the DNA is TGTGCCAGCACGAGTCCGGGACAGGGGTATCAGCCCCAGCATTTT. The V gene is TRBV28, the J gene TRBJ1-5, with TRBD1 matching over 10 bases. Trimming at V came to 7 bases and at J to 5 bases, leaving 8 bases not matched to a gene. Germline V CDR1 and CDR2: MDHEN, SYDVKM. The length of the CDR3 is 15 residues.

J is TRBJ2-7 and V is TRBV2; D unresolved. This CDR3 is 16 amino acids long. V shed 6 bases and J shed 0 bases, with 18 bases lying between them. Germline CDR1 reads SNHLY; CDR2 reads FYNNEI. CDR3: CASREAGRMSSYEQYF. Here the CDR3 DNA reads TGTGCCAGCAGAGAGGCTGGCAGGATGAGCTCCTACGAGCAGTACTTC.

The J gene is TRBJ2-3, the V gene TRBV12-3 or TRBV12-4, with 7 bases matching TRBD2. V gave up 6 bases and J gave up 2 bases; unmatched junction bases: 2. The CDR3 spans 13 residues. CDR3 bases: TGTGCCAGCAGCCGGGACTACACAGATACGCAGTATTTT. Its protein is CASSRDYTDTQYF.

This clonotype was observed a handful of times. This rearrangement joins TRBV23-1 to TRBJ1-1; 9 bases are shared with TRBD1. TRBV23-1 carries the ORF label, with uncertain function. The CDR3 spans 17 residues. The V gene end was trimmed by 6 bases and the J gene end by 5 bases; junction bases not matched to a gene: 16. For the CDR3, the DNA is TGCGCCAGCAGCCTACGGGCCCCGGACAGGGGACTTACTGAAGCTTTCTTT. Amino acids: CASSLRAPDRGLTEAFF.

The chain combines TRBV5-6 with TRBJ1-5; 7 bases fit TRBD1. The germline V gene encodes CDR1 SGHDT and CDR2 YYEEEE. This CDR3 is 15 amino acids long. V trimming: 1 base; J trimming: 5 bases; junction bases outside the gene matches: 6. The CDR3 reads CASSLSTGVDQPQHF. In nucleotides, the CDR3 is TGTGCCAGCAGCTTGTCTACAGGGGTAGATCAGCCCCAGCATTTT.

This rearrangement joins TRBV25-1 to TRBJ1-6, with D maybe TRBD1 (5 bases). Germline V gene data show CDR1 as MGHDK and CDR2 as SYGVNS. Trimming stripped 4 bases from V and 7 bases from J, with 11 bases between. This CDR3 is 14 amino acids long. The CDR3 sequence is CASSAGSLNSPLHF. In DNA form, the CDR3 reads TGTGCCAGCAGTGCAGGGAGCTTAAATTCACCCCTCCACTTT.

This clonotype was counted only a few times. The rearrangement uses TRBV12-3 or TRBV12-4 and TRBJ2-1, with 8 bases lining up with TRBD2. TRBJ2-7 matches the DNA end more closely, so the J call is doubtful. The CDR3 has 15 amino acids. The CDR3 region is CASSTDGGAFSEQYF. CDR3 nucleotide sequence: TGTGCCAGCAGTACAGACGGGGGGGCCTTCTCCGAGCAGTACTTC.

This clonotype has just a few counts. V usage is TRBV7-3 and J usage is TRBJ2-3; D call uncertain. Germline-derived CDR1 and CDR2 are SGHTA and FQGTGA. This CDR3 spans 14 amino acids. Trimming pared 2 bases from V and 3 bases from J, leaving 9 bases between. The CDR3 here is CASSLAAKTDTQYF. CDR3 DNA sequence: TGTGCCAGCAGCTTAGCGGCTAAGACAGATACGCAGTATTTT.